This T cell receptor (beta chain) was sequenced in a study of shared clonotypes between healthy human individuals. Study observations and caveats: Specimens sampled were limited to blood, with tissue repertoires likely differing. Among donors, the sharing of clonotypes was expected to be influenced by sequencing depth.

On this clone itself: Its antigen is as yet unknown.

After removal of 6 bases from V and 4 bases from J, the junction contained 6 bases not matched to a gene. From germline, CDR1 is MDHEN and CDR2 SYDVKM. The length of the CDR3 is 16 residues. TCRdb's table, derived via immunoSEQ multiplex PCR, lists solely in-frame clones and lacks some. This sample carries hundreds of thousands of clones, around 81% of them seen once, and the ten largest clones take more than 10%. This chain uses TRBV28 with TRBJ2-1; 13 bases fit TRBD2. The receptor was derived from a woman in her thirties or forties in good health. Some clones in this sample may be carry-over from other donors' samples. Sequenced material: PBMCs. CDR3 in DNA: TGTGCCAGCAGCCCAACTAGCGGGAGGGGATACAATGAGCAGTTCTTC. Residues: CASSPTSGRGYNEQFF. Full variable domain (rest looked up from reference TRBV28 and TRBJ2-1): DVKVTQSSRYLVKRTGEKVFLECVQDMDHENMFWYRQDPGLGLRLIYFSYDVKMKEKGDIPEGYSVSREKKERFSLILESASTNQTSMYLCASSPTSGRGYNEQFFGPGTRLTVL.